This T cell receptor (beta chain) originates from a study of blood T cell repertoires in COVID-19 (TCRdb year 2020). Regarding the research as a whole: Samples from collaborators originated in the United States, Italy and Spain and spanned both the acute and convalescent phases of COVID-19. The repertoires were released in a freely available public database meant as a resource for research on the immune response to SARS-CoV-2. Samples were obtained from the ongoing ImmuneRACE study (first 160 participants) and from about 1,300 subjects provided by 6 global collaborators. Where HLA class I and class II types were available, the types were taken from metadata supplied by the sample provider, not from assay-based typing. Subjects who had been exposed to COVID-19, were actively infected with it, or had recovered from it provided the deeply sampled blood TCRbeta repertoires that made up the dataset. The material from the prospective study consisted of cDNA or gDNA derived from T cells, B-cell-depleted T cells, or PBMCs. Sample metadata almost always included a de-identified subject ID, COVID-19 status, age in years and sex.

The collaborating institutions used their own protocols to collect whole blood in K2EDTA tubes. Collaborator samples were shipped for TCRbeta analysis as frozen whole blood, isolated PBMCs, or DNA extracted from either sample type. Here is what the overall study found, with its caveats: The quantity of clinical and demographic metadata differed by source and by participant and was supplied without curation.

With respect to this clone: Its antigen is not yet known. Qualities for individual bases were not recorded, and no much larger clone is one base off.

TCRbeta CDR3 regions were amplified from genomic DNA by means of the immunoSEQ Assay, a bias-controlled multiplex PCR. From the authors' description of their analysis: Within the assay, amplification of reference gene primers was used to estimate how many nucleated cells each sample contained. To quantify the absolute abundance of each unique TCRbeta CDR3 rearrangement, sequence reads were collapsed and filtered. For each sample, productive Simpson clonality was calculated by taking the square root of Simpson's diversity index across productive rearrangements. The table was pulled from immuneACCESS by TCRdb, which kept in-frame rearrangements only. Such tables lose some clones; where checked, under half of the loss comes from unresolved V genes, and the rest has no known cause. V and J calls plus clone size are reproduced from that table; the DNA served to infer D and trimming. Within this sample are 200,000 to 250,000 clones, with about nine tenths of them counted one time only. About 5.9% of the sample rests with the top ten.

CDR1 and CDR2 are drawn from the germline V gene (reference sequence): SEHNR, FQNEAQ. The V end loses 6 bases and the J end loses 6 bases, and a stretch of 20 bases separates them. CDR3 length: 16 amino acids, cysteine to phenylalanine. Of the read, only the CDR3 DNA is kept; its 48 bases are in frame from base 1. Material for sequencing was peripheral blood. The TCR sequence derives from a man aged 55 to 69 with acute or convalescent COVID-19. The rearrangement joined TRBV7-9 to TRBJ1-4; TRBD1 is a possible D gene, resting on 6 matching bases. The bases are TGTGCCAGCAGTTCTAGAGGGGGGGCTGAGGATGAAAAACTGTTTTTT. Translated, this is CASSSRGGAEDEKLFF.